This T cell receptor (beta chain) was captured in a study of blood T cell repertoires in COVID-19. At the level of the study: COVID-19 samples, acute and convalescent, were from the United States, Italy and Spain. In each case, the material was cDNA or gDNA derived from T cells, B-cell-depleted T cells, or PBMCs.

Germline lookup yields CDR1 SGHNT and CDR2 YYREEE (reference sequence). V lost 0 bases and J 5 bases, leaving 8 bases between the germline ends. This CDR3 has 13 amino acids. In the authors' workflow: Estimates of nucleated cell counts were drawn from the amplification of reference gene primers. Assay used: immunoSEQ multiplex PCR; TCRdb lists only in-frame clones, some missing. For V, J and clone size, that table is used; D and trimming come from the DNA. Altogether 86,000 or so clones are present, more than 60% being singletons, with the ten largest covering over 9%. This clonotype was obtained from a man in his sixties or seventies with acute or convalescent COVID-19. V usage is TRBV5-4 and J usage is TRBJ1-2; D is undetermined. Sequencing input: peripheral blood. The CDR3: CASSLDAGYGYTF. The CDR3 DNA is TGTGCCAGCAGCTTGGATGCAGGTTATGGCTACACCTTC.